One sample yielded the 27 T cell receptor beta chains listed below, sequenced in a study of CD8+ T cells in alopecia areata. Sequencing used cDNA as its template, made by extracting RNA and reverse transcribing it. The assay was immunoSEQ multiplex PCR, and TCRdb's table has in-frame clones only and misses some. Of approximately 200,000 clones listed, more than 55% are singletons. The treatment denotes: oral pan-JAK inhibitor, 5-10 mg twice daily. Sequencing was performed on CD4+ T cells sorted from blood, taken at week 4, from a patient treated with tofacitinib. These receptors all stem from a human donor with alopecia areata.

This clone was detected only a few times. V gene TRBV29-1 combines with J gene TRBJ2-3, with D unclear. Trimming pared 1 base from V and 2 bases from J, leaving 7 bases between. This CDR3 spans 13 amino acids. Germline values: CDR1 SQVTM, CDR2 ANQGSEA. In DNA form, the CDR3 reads TGCAGCGTTGAAGGACCCACCACAGATACGCAGTATTTT. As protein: CSVEGPTTDTQYF.

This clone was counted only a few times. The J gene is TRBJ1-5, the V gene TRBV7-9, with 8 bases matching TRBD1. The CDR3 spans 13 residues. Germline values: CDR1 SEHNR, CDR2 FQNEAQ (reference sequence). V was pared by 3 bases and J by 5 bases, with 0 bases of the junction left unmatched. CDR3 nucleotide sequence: TGTGCCAGCAGCTTGACAGGGGATCAGCCCCAGCATTTT. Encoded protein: CASSLTGDQPQHF.

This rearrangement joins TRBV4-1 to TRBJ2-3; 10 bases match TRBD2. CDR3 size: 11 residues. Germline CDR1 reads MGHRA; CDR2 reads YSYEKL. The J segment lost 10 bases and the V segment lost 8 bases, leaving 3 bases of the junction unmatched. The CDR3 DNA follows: TGCGCCAGCGGCGGACTAGCGGCGCAGTATTTT. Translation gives CASGGLAAQYF.

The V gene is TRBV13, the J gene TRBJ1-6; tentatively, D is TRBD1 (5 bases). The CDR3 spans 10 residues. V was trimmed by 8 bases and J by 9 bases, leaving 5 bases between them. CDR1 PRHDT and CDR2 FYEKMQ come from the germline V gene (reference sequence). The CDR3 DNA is TGTGCCAGCGGGGGTTCACCCCTCCACTTT. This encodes CASGGSPLHF.

The CDR3 DNA is TGCAGCGCTAGGGACAGGGAAACCCTCCACTTT. It yields the protein CSARDRETLHF. The chain is built from TRBV29-1 and TRBJ1-6, with 9 positions matching TRBD1. Germline V gives CDR1 SQVTM, CDR2 ANQGSEA. The CDR3 is made up of 11 amino acids. V trimming: 7 bases; J trimming: 14 bases; junction bases outside the gene matches: 6. Full variable domain (remainder filled in from reference TRBV29-1 and TRBJ1-6): SAVISQKPSRDICQRGTSLTIQCQVDSQVTMMFWYRQQPGQSLTLIATANQGSEATYESGFVIDKFPISRPNLTFSTLTVSNMSPEDSSIYLCSARDRETLHFGNGTRLTVT.

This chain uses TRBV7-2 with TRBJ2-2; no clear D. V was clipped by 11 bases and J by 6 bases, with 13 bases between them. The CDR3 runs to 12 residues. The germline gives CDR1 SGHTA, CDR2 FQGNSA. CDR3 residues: CALRSGAGELFF. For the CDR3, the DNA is TGTGCCCTCCGGTCGGGTGCCGGGGAGCTGTTTTTT.

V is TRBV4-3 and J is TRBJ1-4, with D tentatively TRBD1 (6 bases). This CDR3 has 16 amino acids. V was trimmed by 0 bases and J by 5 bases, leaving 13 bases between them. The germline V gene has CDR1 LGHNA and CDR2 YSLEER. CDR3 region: CASSQESGRGNEKLFF. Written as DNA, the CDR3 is TGCGCCAGCAGCCAAGAGTCCGGAAGGGGGAATGAAAAACTGTTTTTT.

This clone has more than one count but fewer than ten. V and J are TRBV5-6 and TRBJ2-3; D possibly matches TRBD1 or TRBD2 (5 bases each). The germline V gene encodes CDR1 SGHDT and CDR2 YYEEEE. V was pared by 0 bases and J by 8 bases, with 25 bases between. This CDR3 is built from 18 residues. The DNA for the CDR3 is TGTGCCAGCAGCTTGGAGTTCCGGGGCAGGAAAGGCCCTGGTACGCAGTATTTT. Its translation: CASSLEFRGRKGPGTQYF.

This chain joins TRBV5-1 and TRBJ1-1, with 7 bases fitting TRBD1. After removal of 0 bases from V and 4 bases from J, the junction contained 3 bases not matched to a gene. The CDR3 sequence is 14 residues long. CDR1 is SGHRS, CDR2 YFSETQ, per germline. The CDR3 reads CASSLARGSTEAFF. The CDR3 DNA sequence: TGCGCCAGCAGCTTGGCCAGGGGGAGCACTGAAGCTTTCTTT. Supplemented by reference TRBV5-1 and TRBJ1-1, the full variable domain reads KAGVTQTPRYLIKTRGQQVTLSCSPISGHRSVSWYQQTPGQGLQFLFEYFSETQRNKGNFPGRFSGRQFSNSRSEMNVSTLELGDSALYLCASSLARGSTEAFFGQGTRLTVV.

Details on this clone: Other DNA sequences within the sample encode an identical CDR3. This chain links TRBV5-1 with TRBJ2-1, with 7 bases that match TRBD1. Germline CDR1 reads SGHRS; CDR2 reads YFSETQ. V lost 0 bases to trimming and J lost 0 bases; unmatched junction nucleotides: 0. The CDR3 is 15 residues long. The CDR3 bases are TGCGCCAGCAGCTTGGGACAGGGCTCCTACAATGAGCAGTTCTTC. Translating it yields CASSLGQGSYNEQFF. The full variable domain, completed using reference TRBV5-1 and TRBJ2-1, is KAGVTQTPRYLIKTRGQQVTLSCSPISGHRSVSWYQQTPGQGLQFLFEYFSETQRNKGNFPGRFSGRQFSNSRSEMNVSTLELGDSALYLCASSLGQGSYNEQFFGPGTRLTVL.

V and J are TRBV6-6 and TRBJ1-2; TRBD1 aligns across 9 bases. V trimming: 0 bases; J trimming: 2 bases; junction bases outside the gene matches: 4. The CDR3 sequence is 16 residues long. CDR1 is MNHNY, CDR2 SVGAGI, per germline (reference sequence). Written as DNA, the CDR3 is TGTGCCAGCAGTTACTCGAACAGGGGGCAAAACTATGGCTACACCTTC. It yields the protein CASSYSNRGQNYGYTF.

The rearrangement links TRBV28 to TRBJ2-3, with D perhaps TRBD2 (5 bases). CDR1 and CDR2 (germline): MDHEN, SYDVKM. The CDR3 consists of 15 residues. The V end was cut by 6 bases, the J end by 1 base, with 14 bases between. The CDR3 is CASSPRGYRTDTQYF. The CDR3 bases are TGTGCCAGCAGCCCTCGGGGTTACCGCACAGATACGCAGTATTTT.

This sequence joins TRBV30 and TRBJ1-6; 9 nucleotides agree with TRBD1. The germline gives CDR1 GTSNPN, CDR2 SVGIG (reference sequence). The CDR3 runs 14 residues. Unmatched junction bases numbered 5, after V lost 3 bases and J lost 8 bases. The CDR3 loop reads CAWSRDRVDSPLHF. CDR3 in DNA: TGTGCCTGGAGCCGGGACAGGGTTGATTCACCCCTCCACTTT. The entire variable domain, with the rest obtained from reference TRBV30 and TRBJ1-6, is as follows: SQTIHQWPATLVQPVGSPLSLECTVEGTSNPNLYWYRQAAGRGLQLLFYSVGIGQISSEVPQNLSASRPQDRQFILSSKKLLLSDSGFYLCAWSRDRVDSPLHFGNGTRLTVT.

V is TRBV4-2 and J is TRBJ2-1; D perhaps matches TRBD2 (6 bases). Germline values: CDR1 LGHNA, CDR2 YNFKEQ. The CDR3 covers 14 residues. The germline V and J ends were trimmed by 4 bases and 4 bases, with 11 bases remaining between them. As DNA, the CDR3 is TGTGCCAGCAGCCGGGTGGGACTTTACAATGAGCAGTTCTTC. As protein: CASSRVGLYNEQFF.

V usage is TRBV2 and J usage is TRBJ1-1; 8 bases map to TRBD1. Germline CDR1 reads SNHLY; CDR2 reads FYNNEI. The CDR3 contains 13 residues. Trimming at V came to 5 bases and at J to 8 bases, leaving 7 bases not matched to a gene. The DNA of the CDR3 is TGTGCCAGCAGTTCCAGACAGGGGATCGAAGCTTTCTTT. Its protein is CASSSRQGIEAFF.

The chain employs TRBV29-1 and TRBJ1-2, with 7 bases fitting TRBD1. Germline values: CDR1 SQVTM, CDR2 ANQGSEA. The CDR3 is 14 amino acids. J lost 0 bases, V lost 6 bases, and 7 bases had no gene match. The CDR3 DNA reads TGCAGCGTGATGTCGACAGGGTCTAACTATGGCTACACCTTC. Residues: CSVMSTGSNYGYTF.

The CDR3, as DNA: TGTGCCAGCAGCGGGACTAGCGGGGTAGGAAAGACCCAGTACTTC. It encodes CASSGTSGVGKTQYF. The chain is built from TRBV2 and TRBJ2-5; 13 bases match TRBD2. This CDR3 comprises 15 residues. The trim removed 6 bases at V and 6 bases at J, leaving 7 bases unmatched. Germline V gives CDR1 SNHLY, CDR2 FYNNEI.

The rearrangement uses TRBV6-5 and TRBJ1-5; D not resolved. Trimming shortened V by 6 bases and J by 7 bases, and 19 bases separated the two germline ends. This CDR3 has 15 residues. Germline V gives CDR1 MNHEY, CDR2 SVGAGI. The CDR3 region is CASRPGRTPWQPQHF. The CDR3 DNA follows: TGTGCCAGCAGGCCCGGTCGTACCCCTTGGCAGCCCCAGCATTTT.

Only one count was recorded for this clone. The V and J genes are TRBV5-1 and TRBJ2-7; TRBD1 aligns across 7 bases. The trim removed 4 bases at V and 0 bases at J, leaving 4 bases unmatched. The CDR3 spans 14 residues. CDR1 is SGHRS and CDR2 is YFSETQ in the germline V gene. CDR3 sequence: CASSPQGNSYEQYF. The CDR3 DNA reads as TGCGCCAGCAGCCCACAGGGGAACTCCTACGAGCAGTACTTC.

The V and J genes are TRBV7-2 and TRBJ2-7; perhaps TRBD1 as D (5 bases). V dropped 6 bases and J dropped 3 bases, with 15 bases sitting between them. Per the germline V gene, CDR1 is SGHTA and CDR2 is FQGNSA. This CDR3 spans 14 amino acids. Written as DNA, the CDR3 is TGTGCCAGCAGTTTGACAGTAAGTAACTACGAGCAGTACTTC. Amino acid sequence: CASSLTVSNYEQYF.

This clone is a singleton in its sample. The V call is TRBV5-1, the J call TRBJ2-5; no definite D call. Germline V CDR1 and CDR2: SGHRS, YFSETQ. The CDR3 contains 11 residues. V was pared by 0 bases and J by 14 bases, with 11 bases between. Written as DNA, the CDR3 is TGCGCCAGCAGCTTGGAGGCTAGACGCTACTTC. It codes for CASSLEARRYF.

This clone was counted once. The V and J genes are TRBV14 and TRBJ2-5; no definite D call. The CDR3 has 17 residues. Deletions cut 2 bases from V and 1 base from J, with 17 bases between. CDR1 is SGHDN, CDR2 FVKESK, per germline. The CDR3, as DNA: TGTGCCAGCAGCCAAAGCCCCTCGATAGGAGTCCAAGAGACCCAGTACTTC. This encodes CASSQSPSIGVQETQYF.

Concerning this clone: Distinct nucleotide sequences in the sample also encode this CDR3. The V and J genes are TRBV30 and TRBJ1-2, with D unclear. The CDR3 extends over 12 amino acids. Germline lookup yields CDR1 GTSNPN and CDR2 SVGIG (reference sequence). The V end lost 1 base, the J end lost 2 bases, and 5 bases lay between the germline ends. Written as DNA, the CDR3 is TGTGCCTGGAGTGGGAGGAACTATGGCTACACCTTC. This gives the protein CAWSGRNYGYTF.

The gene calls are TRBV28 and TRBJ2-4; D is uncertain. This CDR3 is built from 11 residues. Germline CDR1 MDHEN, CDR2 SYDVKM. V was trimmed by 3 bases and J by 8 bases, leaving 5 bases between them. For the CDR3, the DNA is TGTGCCAGCAGTTTCATGGACATTCAGTACTTC. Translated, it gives CASSFMDIQYF.

The CDR3 DNA reads as TGTGCCAGCAGCCCGTGGGACAGGAACACTGAAGCTTTCTTT. Amino acid sequence: CASSPWDRNTEAFF. The V and J genes are TRBV7-9 and TRBJ1-1; TRBD1 agrees at 7 bases. J gave up 1 base and V 5 bases, and 4 bases lay outside the gene matches. Germline CDR1 SEHNR, CDR2 FQNEAQ (reference sequence). This CDR3 comprises 14 residues.

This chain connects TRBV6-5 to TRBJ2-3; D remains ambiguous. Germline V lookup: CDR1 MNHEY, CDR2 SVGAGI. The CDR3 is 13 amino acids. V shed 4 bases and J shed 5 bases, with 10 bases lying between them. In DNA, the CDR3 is TGTGCCAGCAGTTCCGGACCGGAAGATACGCAGTATTTT. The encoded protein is CASSSGPEDTQYF.

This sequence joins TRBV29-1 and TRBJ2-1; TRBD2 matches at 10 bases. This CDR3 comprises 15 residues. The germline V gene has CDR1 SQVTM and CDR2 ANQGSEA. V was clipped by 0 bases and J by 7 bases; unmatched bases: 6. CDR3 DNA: TGCAGCGTTGAAGATCGAGGACTAGCGGTTAATGAGCAGTTCTTC. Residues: CSVEDRGLAVNEQFF.